This T cell receptor (beta chain) is from a study of blood T cell repertoires in COVID-19. As for the study in general: The study drew acute and convalescent COVID-19 samples from the United States, Italy and Spain. The analysed material was cDNA or gDNA that came from T cells, B-cell-depleted T cells, or PBMCs.

Original analysis: Estimated nucleated cell counts came from reference gene primer amplification. Profiled with immunoSEQ multiplex PCR; TCRdb holds only in-frame clones, not every one. Clonal size and the V and J genes are those of that table, whereas D and trimming came from the DNA. The sample contains approximately 220,000 clones, 81% of which appear only once. With 4 bases clipped from V and 4 bases from J, the junction kept 2 bases outside the gene matches. There are 14 residues in the CDR3. Germline V gene sequence: CDR1 MGHRA, CDR2 YSYEKL. This sequence joins TRBV4-1 and TRBJ2-3; 10 bases map to TRBD2. This receptor was taken from an elderly woman with acute or convalescent COVID-19. Sequenced material: peripheral blood. As DNA, the CDR3 is TGCGCCAGCAGCCGAGCGGGAGGGCCAGATACGCAGTATTTT. Amino acid sequence: CASSRAGGPDTQYF.